These 23 T cell receptor beta chains came from one sample sequenced in a study of blood T cells in healthy people across ages. A sample-barcoded 5' primer and a J-beta primer mix were used in a second PCR of about 7 to 12 cycles. TCRdb ran MiXCR on the 5' RACE reads and lists one entry per CDR3 protein. The sample records some 890,000 distinct CDR3 sequences, 25% to 35% being singletons. This same sample was also taken into another study, of T cells of mothers and their children.

The sequencing input was blood. These receptor sequences come from a woman aged 40-49 years in good health.

This clonotype has more than one count but fewer than ten. The rearrangement joins TRBV5-1 to TRBJ2-1; TRBD1 aligns across 8 bases. The V and J ends lost 0 bases and 3 bases, in that order; junction bases with no gene match: 5. This CDR3 region has 16 residues. Germline CDR1 is SGHRS and CDR2 is YFSETQ. CDR3 residues: CASSLGTGIGYNEQFF. In DNA form, the CDR3 reads TGCGCCAGCAGCTTGGGGACAGGGATTGGCTACAATGAGCAGTTCTTC.

This clonotype has just a few counts. The chain joins TRBV7-2 to TRBJ2-7, with 11 bases that match TRBD1. The V gene end was trimmed by 1 base and the J gene end by 6 bases; junction bases not matched to a gene: 8. The CDR3 spans 16 residues. CDR1 is SGHTA, CDR2 FQGNSA, per germline. CDR3 nucleotide sequence: TGTGCCAGCAGCTTAGTTAGCGGGACAGGGGGTTCCGAGCAGTACTTC. Its protein product is CASSLVSGTGGSEQYF.

This clonotype has ten or more counts. The chain links TRBV12-3 or TRBV12-4 to TRBJ2-7; D unclear. Trimming pared 6 bases from V and 5 bases from J, leaving 14 bases between. The CDR3 is 13 residues long. The CDR3 nucleotides read TGTGCCAGCAGCCGCCCAAATTTGGACGAGCAGTACTTC. Protein sequence: CASSRPNLDEQYF.

This clonotype was observed a few times. This chain links TRBV29-1 with TRBJ2-5, with D perhaps TRBD1 (5 bases). The J call could be wrong; TRBJ2-7 is a better fit for the DNA end. The V gene's germline CDR1 is SQVTM and CDR2 ANQGSEA. The CDR3 totals 12 residues. CDR3 protein: CSVEQGGCEQYF. The CDR3 DNA is TGCAGCGTTGAGCAGGGCGGATGCGAGCAGTACTTC.

The chain couples TRBV20-1 to TRBJ2-3, with D possibly matching TRBD2 (7 bases). V lost 2 bases and J lost 2, with 14 bases in between. The CDR3 length is 15 residues. Per germline, CDR1 DFQATT and CDR2 SNEGSKA (reference sequence). In DNA, the CDR3 is TGCAGTGCTAGAAGGGGGGGCCGATTCACAGATACGCAGTATTTT. It translates to CSARRGGRFTDTQYF.

This clonotype has a handful of counts. The chain carries TRBV5-1 and TRBJ2-1; D remains unclear. Germline V lookup: CDR1 SGHRS, CDR2 YFSETQ. CDR3 length equals 14 residues. Trimming removed 1 base from V and 5 bases from J, with 10 bases in between. The CDR3 loop reads CASSLSVTHNEQFF. CDR3 coding DNA: TGCGCCAGCAGCTTGTCGGTCACCCACAATGAGCAGTTCTTC.

CDR3 protein: CASSQEGWGRGNTEAFF. For the CDR3, the DNA is TGCGCCAGCAGCCAAGAGGGGTGGGGTCGGGGTAACACTGAAGCTTTCTTT. The chain combines TRBV4-1 with TRBJ1-1; D ambiguous. The ends were cut back, 0 bases at V and 2 bases at J, with 16 bases in the middle. The CDR3 has 17 residues. The germline V gene encodes CDR1 MGHRA and CDR2 YSYEKL.

This clonotype turned up a few times. The rearrangement links TRBV5-1 to TRBJ2-7, with a weak D call TRBD2 (5 bases). V lost 3 bases, J lost 7 bases, and 17 bases lay in between. Germline loops: CDR1 SGHRS, CDR2 YFSETQ. The CDR3 is made up of 14 amino acids. CDR3: CASSWSGVPGEQYF. The CDR3 DNA sequence: TGCGCCAGCAGCTGGTCCGGGGTACCGGGAGAGCAGTACTTC.

This clonotype was found a few times. The chain employs TRBV4-1 and TRBJ2-2; D possibly corresponds to TRBD1 (5 bases). This CDR3 comprises 15 residues. Germline values: CDR1 MGHRA, CDR2 YSYEKL. Trimming pared 3 bases from V and 1 base from J, leaving 9 bases between. DNA for the CDR3: TGCGCCAGCAGCCAGGTTAGGGGGAACACCGGGGAGCTGTTTTTT. Translated: CASSQVRGNTGELFF.

The chain is built from TRBV9 and TRBJ2-1, with 10 bases fitting TRBD2. This CDR3 spans 15 amino acids. Germline V gives CDR1 SGDLS, CDR2 YYNGEE. V trimming: 2 bases; J trimming: 7 bases; junction bases outside the gene matches: 6. CDR3 in amino acids: CASSVRAGGENEQFF. DNA for the CDR3: TGTGCCAGCAGCGTTCGAGCGGGGGGGGAAAATGAGCAGTTCTTC. Drawing the rest from reference TRBV9 and TRBJ2-1, the complete variable domain is DSGVTQTPKHLITATGQRVTLRCSPRSGDLSVYWYQQSLDQGLQFLIQYYNGEERAKGNILERFSAQQFPDLHSELNLSSLELGDSALYFCASSVRAGGENEQFFGPGTRLTVL.

The chain is built from TRBV3-1 and TRBJ2-7; 9 bases agree with TRBD2. CDR1 and CDR2 (germline): LGHDT, YNNKEL (reference sequence). Unmatched junction bases numbered 10, after V lost 4 bases and J lost 0 bases. There are 17 residues in the CDR3. CDR3 residues: CASSLCLAGRHSYEQYF. The CDR3 region has the DNA TGTGCCAGCAGCCTGTGCCTAGCGGGGAGACACTCCTACGAGCAGTACTTC.

The rearrangement joins TRBV7-2 to TRBJ1-5, with a possible D match to TRBD1 (5 bases). In germline, CDR1 is SGHTA, CDR2 FQGNSA. V lost 0 bases, J lost 5 bases, and 14 bases lay in between. CDR3 size: 16 residues. Here the CDR3 reads CASSLALGGGHQPQHF. The DNA of the CDR3 is TGTGCCAGCAGCTTAGCGTTGGGGGGTGGGCATCAGCCCCAGCATTTT. Full variable domain (missing parts from reference TRBV7-2 and TRBJ1-5): GAGVSQSPSNKVTEKGKDVELRCDPISGHTALYWYRQSLGQGLEFLIYFQGNSAPDKSGLPSDRFSAERTGGSVSTLTIQRTQQEDSAVYLCASSLALGGGHQPQHFGDGTRLSIL.

Comment on this clonotype: One end of the junction does not line up with germline, which may come from a read error. V and J are TRBV12-3 or TRBV12-4 and TRBJ1-4; 7 nucleotides align to TRBD1. The CDR3 has 15 residues. CDR3 in amino acids: CASSPRGPANEELFF. The DNA of the CDR3 is TGTGCCAGCAGCCCTAGGGGGCCAGCTAATGAAGAACTGTTTTTT.

With respect to this clonotype: This likely comes from a read error, as the CDR3 has no conserved phenylalanine or tryptophan at its end. V is TRBV2 and J is TRBJ2-3, with 7 bases aligning to TRBD1. Germline-derived CDR1 and CDR2 are SNHLY and FYNNEI. Trimming removed 6 bases from V and 0 bases from J; junction bases left unmatched: 0. CDR3 length: 13 amino acids. The CDR3 DNA reads as TGTGCCAGCAGGGGACAGAGCACAGATACGCAGTATCTT. It specifies CASRGQSTDTQYL.

The CDR3 loop reads CASSLVPSRGVQYF. The CDR3 bases are TGTGCCAGCAGCTTAGTGCCCTCTCGGGGAGTGCAGTACTTC. The chain has TRBV11-2 and TRBJ2-5, with D tentatively TRBD2 (5 bases). CDR3 size: 14 residues. Trimming took 1 base from V and 11 from J, leaving 17 bases between them. Germline CDR1 SGHAT, CDR2 FQNNGV.

This clonotype has a count of ten or more. The rearrangement links TRBV6-5 to TRBJ1-2; weak D call: TRBD1 (6 bases). The CDR3 spans 14 residues. The V end was cut by 7 bases, the J end by 6 bases, with 18 bases between. CDR1 MNHEY and CDR2 SVGAGI come from the germline V gene. The CDR3 is CASTKTGTNNGYTF. The CDR3 DNA reads as TGTGCCAGCACCAAGACCGGGACAAATAATGGCTACACCTTC.

With regard to this clonotype: This clone may be a read error of a much larger clone one base away. The V and J genes are TRBV28 and TRBJ2-3; no firm D call. Germline V gene data show CDR1 as MDHEN and CDR2 as SYDVKM. The CDR3 sequence is 14 residues long. V lost 6 bases and J 0 bases, leaving 10 bases between the germline ends. CDR3 amino acids: CASRIGRSTDTQYF. The DNA for the CDR3 is TGTGCCAGCAGGATCGGACGTAGCACAGATACGCAGTATTTT.

This clonotype was detected many times. The chain is built from TRBV28 and TRBJ2-7; D gene uncertain. V was cut by 10 bases and J by 0 bases, with 13 bases left in between. This CDR3 has 13 amino acids. Germline values: CDR1 MDHEN, CDR2 SYDVKM. The CDR3 nucleotides read TGTGCCACCTACCGCCCTCCCTCCTACGAGCAGTACTTC. It specifies CATYRPPSYEQYF.

The gene calls are TRBV12-3 or TRBV12-4 and TRBJ2-3; the match to TRBD2 covers 10 bases. With 4 bases clipped from V and 2 bases from J, the junction kept 3 bases outside the gene matches. This CDR3 spans 15 amino acids. CDR3 in amino acids: CASSWTSGNTDTQYF. The CDR3 DNA reads TGTGCCAGCAGTTGGACTAGCGGTAACACAGATACGCAGTATTTT.

This chain uses TRBV29-1 with TRBJ1-2; D is unclear. Trimming shortened V by 5 bases and J by 6 bases, and 7 bases separated the two germline ends. Germline-derived CDR1 and CDR2 are SQVTM and ANQGSEA. This CDR3 contains 10 residues. CDR3 nucleotide sequence: TGCAGCGTTAGGACCGATGGCTACACCTTC. Translated, it gives CSVRTDGYTF.

This clonotype was observed at least ten times. J is TRBJ2-3 and V is TRBV29-1; D is perhaps TRBD2 (6 bases). Germline V gene sequence: CDR1 SQVTM, CDR2 ANQGSEA. There are 15 residues in the CDR3. V was trimmed by 6 bases and J by 2 bases, leaving 18 bases between them. The CDR3 coding sequence is TGCAGCGTGGGGTCGGGACTCCTCTACACAGATACGCAGTATTTT. Amino acid sequence: CSVGSGLLYTDTQYF.

The genes are TRBV7-2 and TRBJ2-5; 8 nucleotides align to TRBD2. Germline V gene sequence: CDR1 SGHTA, CDR2 FQGNSA. This CDR3 has 15 residues. V lost 5 bases and J lost 4; bases outside the gene matches: 9. CDR3 in DNA: TGTGCCAGCAGCACCGGGGGGGCACGTACAGAGACCCAGTACTTC. It yields the protein CASSTGGARTETQYF.

This clonotype was counted many times. The chain employs TRBV19 and TRBJ1-5, with D perhaps TRBD1 (6 bases). This CDR3 has 16 residues. Deletions cut 3 bases from V and 4 bases from J, with 16 bases between. CDR1 LNHDA and CDR2 SQIVND come from the germline V gene (reference sequence). In DNA form, the CDR3 reads TGTGCCAGTAGTATGACCTGGGGGGGGCGGAATCAGCCCCAGCATTTT. It is translated as CASSMTWGGRNQPQHF.